This is a list of T cell receptor beta chains from one sample in a study of cytomegalovirus exposure and HLA in healthy donors. Generated by immunoSEQ multiplex PCR, the TCRdb table keeps only in-frame clones and is missing some. The sample yields about 150,000 clones, roughly 89% seen once. The material sequenced was PBMCs. The receptor source for this set is a woman aged 18-35 years in good health and CMV-seropositive. CDR3s leave out the opening cysteine and the closing phenylalanine or tryptophan. Fields, in order: V gene, clone size, J gene, CDR3 protein. Some rows mark clone size as missing; the rest say once, few, many or name a class of expanded clone.

v_gene: TRBV19
abundance: .
j_gene: TRBJ2-7
CDR3aa: ASSALNRVNEQY

v_gene: TRBV5-5
abundance: once
j_gene: TRBJ1-3
CDR3aa: ASSQVWGAGNTIY

v_gene: TRBV4-2
abundance: .
j_gene: TRBJ2-3
CDR3aa: ASSQRTESSTDTQY

v_gene: TRBV15
abundance: .
j_gene: TRBJ1-5
CDR3aa: ATSGSYRVDQPQH

v_gene: TRBV25-1
abundance: once
j_gene: TRBJ1-1
CDR3aa: ASSRDRGTEAF

v_gene: TRBV2
abundance: once
j_gene: TRBJ2-1
CDR3aa: ASSGGGGPKSNYNEQF

v_gene: TRBV19
abundance: .
j_gene: TRBJ1-2
CDR3aa: ASSIFNRRGGYT

v_gene: TRBV19
abundance: .
j_gene: TRBJ1-5
CDR3aa: ATRVGVSNQPQH

v_gene: TRBV6-5
abundance: .
j_gene: TRBJ2-1
CDR3aa: ASSHGQGEF

v_gene: TRBV10-3
abundance: .
j_gene: TRBJ2-5
CDR3aa: AISESKGGGLVETQY

v_gene: TRBV2
abundance: .
j_gene: TRBJ2-7
CDR3aa: ASSAGRGYEQY

v_gene: TRBV19
abundance: .
j_gene: TRBJ2-7
CDR3aa: ASSISLGGEQY

v_gene: TRBV30
abundance: .
j_gene: TRBJ1-1
CDR3aa: AWTNPGVMGRNTEAF

v_gene: TRBV9
abundance: .
j_gene: TRBJ1-1
CDR3aa: ASSAGGWGTEAF

v_gene: TRBV6-5
abundance: .
j_gene: TRBJ1-1
CDR3aa: ASSVDRGRTEAF

v_gene: TRBV29-1
abundance: .
j_gene: TRBJ1-1
CDR3aa: SVENWRQNTEAF

v_gene: TRBV6-5
abundance: few
j_gene: TRBJ1-6
CDR3aa: ASSSAGLWYNSPLH

v_gene: TRBV2
abundance: .
j_gene: TRBJ2-3
CDR3aa: ASSEDRVTDTQY

v_gene: TRBV7-6
abundance: .
j_gene: TRBJ2-5
CDR3aa: ASNTALEETQY

v_gene: TRBV27
abundance: .
j_gene: TRBJ1-2
CDR3aa: ASSLSWGQGGYT

v_gene: TRBV6-6
abundance: .
j_gene: TRBJ2-1
CDR3aa: ASSYIQGAHNEQF

v_gene: TRBV6-5
abundance: .
j_gene: TRBJ2-7
CDR3aa: ASSLRTRYEQY

v_gene: TRBV9
abundance: few
j_gene: TRBJ2-1
CDR3aa: ASSWSAKDEQF

v_gene: TRBV4-1
abundance: .
j_gene: TRBJ2-5
CDR3aa: ASSQVALGETQY

v_gene: TRBV7-9
abundance: once
j_gene: TRBJ1-1
CDR3aa: ASSLGSFQGALNTEAF

v_gene: TRBV6-5
abundance: .
j_gene: TRBJ2-1
CDR3aa: ASSTTGGSYNEQF

v_gene: TRBV5-4
abundance: few
j_gene: TRBJ1-1
CDR3aa: ASSPRDRGRGTEAF

v_gene: TRBV29-1
abundance: .
j_gene: TRBJ2-3
CDR3aa: SGSGGAPDTQY

v_gene: TRBV7-6
abundance: .
j_gene: TRBJ2-1
CDR3aa: ASSLRGRSNEQF

v_gene: TRBV30
abundance: .
j_gene: TRBJ1-1
CDR3aa: AWSVQSPRGGTEAF

v_gene: TRBV15
abundance: .
j_gene: TRBJ2-5
CDR3aa: ATSRGSEETQY

v_gene: TRBV7-3
abundance: .
j_gene: TRBJ2-2
CDR3aa: ASSLSEAGELF

v_gene: TRBV5-1
abundance: .
j_gene: TRBJ2-5
CDR3aa: ASSLDPRGARETQY

v_gene: TRBV5-4
abundance: .
j_gene: TRBJ1-1
CDR3aa: ASSAGQGLTEAF

v_gene: TRBV28
abundance: .
j_gene: TRBJ2-7
CDR3aa: ASSIMPGYEQY

v_gene: TRBV19
abundance: .
j_gene: TRBJ2-4
CDR3aa: ASSIDSGKNIQY

v_gene: TRBV30
abundance: .
j_gene: TRBJ1-5
CDR3aa: AWKSVGGWDQPQH

v_gene: TRBV9
abundance: .
j_gene: TRBJ1-4
CDR3aa: ASSALAINEKLF

v_gene: TRBV19
abundance: .
j_gene: TRBJ2-5
CDR3aa: ASSIDLGVQETQY

v_gene: TRBV9
abundance: .
j_gene: TRBJ2-4
CDR3aa: ASSPRTAKNIQY

v_gene: TRBV6-5
abundance: .
j_gene: TRBJ1-1
CDR3aa: ASSYSRTNTEAF